The 18 T cell receptor beta chains reported below all come from one sample, sequenced in a study of CD8+CD57+ T cells in acquired aplastic anemia. Before being chosen for sequencing, patients had shown CD8+CD57+ cell expansion by flow cytometry. Template material for TCR beta VDJ and CDR3 profiling consisted of genomic DNA. Each CDR3 protein gets one entry after TCRdb re-called the reads with MiXCR. The sample holds 250,000 to 350,000 distinct CDR3 sequences; 56% are singletons and the top ten take 1% to 1.5%. The sequencing sample was made of sorted CD4+, CD8+, or CD8+CD57+ T cells (not recorded which) from PBMCs. These TCRs come from a human donor with aplastic anemia.

This chain uses TRBV20-1 with TRBJ2-3; TRBD2 aligns across 9 bases. Germline V lookup: CDR1 DFQATT, CDR2 SNEGSKA (reference sequence). The CDR3 loop spans 15 amino acids. CDR3: CRAGRGGLSTDTQYF. The CDR3 bases are TGCAGGGCGGGGCGGGGGGGTCTTAGCACAGATACGCAGTATTTT.

J is TRBJ2-3 and V is TRBV5-4; 11 bases are shared with TRBD2. The CDR3 runs to 16 residues. Unmatched junction bases numbered 11, after V lost 0 bases and J lost 11 bases. In germline, CDR1 is SGHNT, CDR2 YYREEE (reference sequence). DNA for the CDR3: TGTGCCAGCAGCTTGGCCGTTGGTAGCGGGAGGGGGGGGCAGTATTTT. Its translation: CASSLAVGSGRGGQYF.

The chain links TRBV5-1 to TRBJ2-7; 10 nucleotides align to TRBD2. The CDR3 loop spans 15 amino acids. In germline, CDR1 is SGHRS, CDR2 YFSETQ. The J segment lost 0 bases and the V segment lost 2 bases, leaving 2 bases of the junction unmatched. This CDR3 reads CASSFGLADSYEQYF. CDR3 nucleotide sequence: TGCGCCAGCAGCTTCGGACTAGCGGACTCCTACGAGCAGTACTTC.

This sequence joins TRBV7-9 and TRBJ1-2; D may be TRBD1 (5 bases). Germline CDR1 is SEHNR and CDR2 is FQNEAQ (reference sequence). This CDR3 region has 15 residues. Trimming stripped 6 bases from V and 8 bases from J, with 22 bases between. The DNA of the CDR3 is TGTGCCAGCAGTGAAGTGGTGGGGCAGGGATACGGCTACACCTTC. It translates to CASSEVVGQGYGYTF. Full variable domain (missing parts from reference TRBV7-9 and TRBJ1-2): DTGVSQNPRHKITKRGQNVTFRCDPISEHNRLYWYRQTLGQGPEFLTYFQNEAQLEKSRLLSDRFSAERPKGSFSTLEIQRTEQGDSAMYLCASSEVVGQGYGYTFGSGTRLTVV.

This sequence joins TRBV12-5 and TRBJ1-5, with D uncertain. The CDR3 is 11 residues long. V lost 7 bases, J lost 10 bases, and 11 bases lay in between. From germline, CDR1 is LGHNT and CDR2 FRNRAP. CDR3 protein: CASASAEPQHF. CDR3 DNA: TGTGCTAGTGCCTCTGCCGAACCCCAGCATTTT.

Only a few counts were recorded for this clonotype. V usage is TRBV7-3 and J usage is TRBJ1-6, with 10 bases identical to TRBD1. J was trimmed by 7 bases and V by 5 bases; bases with no gene match: 2. There are 14 residues in the CDR3. Germline lookup yields CDR1 SGHTA and CDR2 FQGTGA. The DNA of the CDR3 is TGTGCCAGCAGCATGGGACAGGGGAATTCACCCCTCCACTTT. This gives the protein CASSMGQGNSPLHF. Combining the CDR3 with reference TRBV7-3 and TRBJ1-6 gives the whole variable domain GAGVSQTPSNKVTEKGKYVELRCDPISGHTALYWYRQSLGQGPEFLIYFQGTGAADDSGLPNDRFFAVRPEGSVSTLKIQRTERGDSAVYLCASSMGQGNSPLHFGNGTRLTVT.

This clonotype came up many times. The rearrangement links TRBV19 to TRBJ1-2, with 9 positions matching TRBD1. The CDR3 totals 17 residues. The V gene end was trimmed by 3 bases and the J gene end by 3 bases; junction bases not matched to a gene: 11. Looked up from germline, CDR1 is LNHDA and CDR2 is SQIVND (reference sequence). CDR3 in DNA: TGTGCCAGTAGTATGAACCCCGGGACAGGGATCGACTATGGCTACACCTTC. This encodes CASSMNPGTGIDYGYTF. Full variable domain (rest looked up from reference TRBV19 and TRBJ1-2): DGGITQSPKYLFRKEGQNVTLSCEQNLNHDAMYWYRQDPGQGLRLIYYSQIVNDFQKGDIAEGYSVSREKKESFPLTVTSAQKNPTAFYLCASSMNPGTGIDYGYTFGSGTRLTVV.

This clonotype was seen only once. Since the CDR3 does not end with the conserved phenylalanine or tryptophan, this likely comes from a read error. The DNA is omitted, as the CDR3 cannot be located on it reliably, and the CDR3 follows TCRdb's listing. The chain recombines TRBV7-9 with TRBJ1-6; the DNA was not used to check the table's D call, TRBD1. 9 amino acids form the CDR3, both terminal residues included. CDR1 and CDR2 from the germline V gene are SEHNR and FQNEAQ (reference sequence). CDR3 protein: CASSFYTPI.

This chain links TRBV20-1 with TRBJ1-1; D may be TRBD1 (6 bases). The CDR3 consists of 17 residues. Between the trimmed V and J ends, which lost 0 bases and 2 bases, there was a span of 19 bases. Germline V gene lookup returns CDR1 DFQATT and CDR2 SNEGSKA (reference sequence). The CDR3 here is CSARDQGQAIPNTEAFF. In nucleotides, the CDR3 is TGCAGTGCTAGAGATCAGGGGCAGGCTATCCCTAACACTGAAGCTTTCTTT.

The chain has TRBV24-1 and TRBJ2-1; no clear D. The CDR3 runs to 14 residues. Germline lookup yields CDR1 KGHDR and CDR2 SFDVKD. V was shortened by 3 bases and J by 4 bases, with 9 bases between the two germline ends. The CDR3 DNA is TGTGCCACCAGTGATCCTCGCGGATACAATGAGCAGTTCTTC. It yields the protein CATSDPRGYNEQFF.

The V call is TRBV20-1, the J call TRBJ2-7; no reliable D call. From germline, CDR1 is DFQATT and CDR2 SNEGSKA (reference sequence). The CDR3 has 13 amino acids. The V and J ends lost 3 bases and 0 bases respectively, with 9 bases between them. The CDR3 DNA reads TGCAGTGCTAGGAGGTGGAGCTCCTACGAGCAGTACTTC. Translated, it gives CSARRWSSYEQYF.

This clonotype was counted only a few times. This chain uses TRBV7-3 with TRBJ1-4; 7 nucleotides match TRBD1. Germline assignment: CDR1 SGHTA and CDR2 FQGTGA. The CDR3 is 10 residues long. V gave up 5 bases and J gave up 14 bases; unmatched junction bases: 2. In DNA form, the CDR3 reads TGTGCCAGCAGCCAACAGGGGCTGTTTTTT. Residues: CASSQQGLFF.

The rearrangement links TRBV9 to TRBJ2-5; 7 bases align to TRBD2. Germline V gives CDR1 SGDLS, CDR2 YYNGEE. The ends lost 2 bases at V and 5 bases at J; junction bases unmatched: 12. The length of the CDR3 is 16 residues. CDR3 sequence (DNA): TGTGCCAGCAGCGTTAAAGCGGGGTCCTACTTGGAGACCCAGTACTTC. Encoded protein: CASSVKAGSYLETQYF.

This clonotype was counted ten times or more. This sequence joins TRBV29-1 and TRBJ2-1, with D uncertain. The V gene's germline CDR1 is SQVTM and CDR2 ANQGSEA. Trimming stripped 2 bases from V and 0 bases from J, with 8 bases between. The CDR3 is made up of 14 amino acids. DNA of the CDR3: TGCAGCGTTGAAACGCCTAGCTCCTACAATGAGCAGTTCTTC. Translating gives CSVETPSSYNEQFF.

V gene TRBV18 combines with J gene TRBJ2-3; D is unresolved. Trimming cost V 3 bases and J 8 bases, with 12 bases left between them. Germline CDR1 is KGHSH and CDR2 is LQKENI. CDR3 size: 13 residues. In nucleotides, the CDR3 is TGTGCCAGCTCACCCGGACCCGGATCTACGCAGTATTTT. It encodes CASSPGPGSTQYF.

The chain employs TRBV29-1 and TRBJ2-7, with a weak D call TRBD1 (5 bases). The V end lost 3 bases, the J end lost 3 bases, and 6 bases lay between the germline ends. Looked up from germline, CDR1 is SQVTM and CDR2 is ANQGSEA. The CDR3 covers 11 residues. CDR3 loop: CSVDDSYEQYF. The DNA of the CDR3 is TGCAGCGTTGATGACAGCTACGAGCAGTACTTC.

The chain recombines TRBV7-2 with TRBJ2-5, with D hard to call. V was trimmed by 5 bases and J by 2 bases, leaving 9 bases between them. CDR1 is SGHTA, CDR2 FQGNSA, per germline. CDR3 length equals 13 residues. The CDR3 sequence: CASSRSSQETQYF. In nucleotides, the CDR3 is TGTGCCAGCAGCCGTTCGAGTCAAGAGACCCAGTACTTC.

The sample holds one count of this clonotype. The rearrangement uses TRBV4-1 and TRBJ2-3; D remains ambiguous. CDR3 size: 14 residues. From germline, CDR1 is MGHRA and CDR2 YSYEKL. Trimming left V 2 bases short and J 2 bases short, with 8 bases between. The chain's CDR3 is CASSQPGSTDTQYF. The CDR3 DNA sequence: TGCGCCAGCAGCCAACCCGGTTCCACAGATACGCAGTATTTT.